The rows below give T cell receptor beta chains drawn from one sample of a study of Graves' ophthalmopathy and Graves' hyperthyroidism. TCRdb re-called the multiplex PCR reads through MiXCR, storing one row per CDR3 protein. The sample contains hundreds of thousands of distinct CDR3 sequences, about 20% of which appear only once. Input material: peripheral blood. All receptors come from a woman under 30 with stable Graves' hyperthyroidism. Some clones in this sample may be carry-over from other donors' samples. The conserved cysteine and the conserved F or W are not part of the CDR3 here. Some rows mark clone size as missing; the rest say once, few, many or name a class of expanded clone.

clone_size	v_call	j_call	cdr3_aa
many	TRBV19	TRBJ2-2	ASSSRLERVAGELF
-	TRBV28	TRBJ2-5	ASSLTPGRYQETQY
few	TRBV3-1	TRBJ2-5	ASSQAFGKETQY
many	TRBV12-3/TRBV12-4	TRBJ1-5	ASSPDGPHSNQPQH
many	TRBV12-3/TRBV12-4	TRBJ2-2	ASSLVGGSGSRGELF
many	TRBV20-1	TRBJ1-5	SASQGGDQPQH
many	TRBV4-1	TRBJ1-2	ASSQVRGEDGYT
once	TRBV7-8	TRBJ2-7	ASNLVTSGVEQY
many	TRBV27	TRBJ2-5	ASSLSASSGGTQY
many	TRBV7-2	TRBJ2-5	ASSTVAGGTQETQY
-	TRBV19	TRBJ1-5	ASSDRLGGFQPQH
many	TRBV20-1	TRBJ2-7	SAPRGVFDEQY
many	TRBV6-5	TRBJ1-2	ASSYSRTIYGYT
many	TRBV29-1	TRBJ2-5	SVPNPSSGGETQY
once	TRBV11-2	TRBJ2-7	ASSFRQGTTRGFPYEQY
few	TRBV27	TRBJ1-1	ASSLAGWPEAF
-	TRBV5-1	TRBJ1-6	ASSLAGGLAYNSPLH
-	TRBV12-5	TRBJ2-4	ASGWPEEGGIQY
-	TRBV19	TRBJ2-5	ASSINRETQY
-	TRBV6-1	TRBJ1-6	ASTQEGTAGSPLH
many	TRBV9	TRBJ1-2	ASSVDPQGDYGYT
-	TRBV12-3/TRBV12-4	TRBJ2-2	ASSLLGGMNTGELF
-	TRBV19	TRBJ2-5	ASSIGRGETQY
many	TRBV20-1	TRBJ2-7	SAGPSGTNSYEQY
-	TRBV4-2	TRBJ1-5	ASSQDRQNSNQPQH
many	TRBV7-9	TRBJ2-7	ASSLSTSKVYEQY
many	TRBV9	TRBJ1-1	ASSQAMDAEAF
many	TRBV19	TRBJ2-5	ASSIRLAGVETQY
few	TRBV6-1	TRBJ2-5	ASIVQPMTQETQY
many	TRBV11-2	TRBJ1-2	ASSLNQGAGYGYT
-	TRBV28	TRBJ1-5	ASKGRDSNQPQH
many	TRBV10-2	TRBJ2-5	ASSEIFVLAGGGGQETQY
-	TRBV28	TRBJ2-7	ASSLVGYGQY
many	TRBV12-5	TRBJ1-2	ASGFSQRGIIYGYT